The 9 T cell receptor beta chains listed next were all sequenced from one sample in a study of cytomegalovirus exposure and HLA in healthy donors. In the PCR, 60 Vbeta and 13 Jbeta primers were used. Clones were sequenced by immunoSEQ multiplex PCR, and TCRdb holds only the in-frame ones, with some missing. The sample holds about 120,000 clones, around a tenth seen once. The material sequenced was PBMCs. These receptor sequences come from a man aged 30-40 years in good health and CMV-seronegative.

Only one count was recorded for this clone. The rearrangement links TRBV6-1 to TRBJ1-2; 8 bases fit TRBD1. Germline V lookup: CDR1 MNHNS, CDR2 SASEGT. The CDR3 totals 16 residues. V was pared by 4 bases and J by 8 bases, with 15 bases of the junction left unmatched. Written as DNA, the CDR3 is TGTGCCAGCAGTGGAGCCGGGACAGGTACGACGTCGGGCTACACCTTC. Its translation is CASSGAGTGTTSGYTF.

V usage is TRBV19 and J usage is TRBJ1-5; D is undetermined. V lost 6 bases and J 2 bases, leaving 17 bases between the germline ends. Per the germline V gene, CDR1 is LNHDA and CDR2 is SQIVND (reference sequence). The CDR3 runs 16 residues. CDR3 amino acids: CASSLGRSSGNQPQHF. For the CDR3, the DNA is TGTGCCAGTAGCCTCGGTAGGTCGAGCGGCAATCAGCCCCAGCATTTT.

This clone was detected a few times. The chain is built from TRBV5-4 and TRBJ1-3; D perhaps matches TRBD1 (6 bases). The V gene's germline CDR1 is SGHNT and CDR2 YYREEE (reference sequence). Trimming removed 4 bases at V and 0 bases at J, with 17 bases between. This CDR3 spans 17 amino acids. In DNA, the CDR3 is TGTGCCAGCAGCCGCGGGGGGACACCGAGCTCTGGAAACACCATATATTTT. Its protein product is CASSRGGTPSSGNTIYF.

This clone was seen a handful of times. The genes are TRBV7-6 and TRBJ2-7; the match to TRBD1 covers 11 bases. Germline CDR1 reads SGHVS; CDR2 reads FNYEAQ. This CDR3 has 14 amino acids. Trimming cost V 5 bases and J 6 bases; bases outside gene matches: 6. The CDR3 DNA sequence: TGTGCCAGCAGCCGGGGACAGGGGGGGCGCGAGCAGTACTTC. Translated, it gives CASSRGQGGREQYF.

This clone was picked up a small number of times. The rearrangement links TRBV27 to TRBJ2-6; D gene ambiguous. Between the trimmed V and J ends, which lost 3 bases and 0 bases, there was a span of 6 bases. Looked up from germline, CDR1 is MNHEY and CDR2 is SMNVEV (reference sequence). This CDR3 spans 15 amino acids. This CDR3 reads CASSFVHSGANVLTF. The DNA for the CDR3 is TGTGCCAGCAGTTTTGTCCACTCTGGGGCCAACGTCCTGACTTTC.

The rearrangement uses TRBV9 and TRBJ2-7, with TRBD2 matching over 12 bases. Per germline, CDR1 SGDLS and CDR2 YYNGEE. This CDR3 is built from 15 residues. Trimming removed 3 bases from V and 7 bases from J; junction bases left unmatched: 8. The CDR3 is CASSASSGGAREQYF. In DNA, the CDR3 is TGTGCCAGCAGCGCCTCTAGCGGGGGGGCGAGAGAGCAGTACTTC.

This clone appeared a few times. One junction end disagrees with the germline gene, perhaps due to a read error. The rearrangement uses TRBV2 and TRBJ1-1; 7 nucleotides agree with TRBD1. CDR3 length: 12 residues. Looked up from germline, CDR1 is SNHLY and CDR2 is FYNNEI. This chain's CDR3 is CASTGQTGEHCF. CDR3 bases: TGTGCCAGCACGGGACAGACTGGGGAACATTGCTTT. Combining the CDR3 with reference TRBV2 and TRBJ1-1 gives the whole variable domain EPEVTQTPSHQVTQMGQEVILRCVPISNHLYFYWYRQILGQKVEFLVSFYNNEISEKSEIFDDQFSVERPDGSNFTLKIRSTKLEDSAMYFCASTGQTGEHCFGQGTRLTVV.

This clone turned up a few times. The V and J genes are TRBV5-1 and TRBJ1-2; 9 nucleotides agree with TRBD1. The length of the CDR3 is 13 residues. Trimming cost V 5 bases and J 7 bases; bases outside gene matches: 6. Per germline, CDR1 SGHRS and CDR2 YFSETQ. CDR3 sequence reads: CASSWGQGGGYTF. The CDR3 bases are TGCGCCAGCAGTTGGGGACAGGGAGGTGGCTACACCTTC.

This clone appeared a single time. The genes are TRBV7-3 and TRBJ2-2; the D is unclear. Germline CDR1 is SGHTA and CDR2 is FQGTGA. This CDR3 is 15 amino acids long. V lost 0 bases, J lost 6 bases, and 11 bases lay in between. The CDR3 loop is CASSLTWSDPGELFF. The DNA of the CDR3 is TGTGCCAGCAGCTTAACGTGGTCAGATCCCGGGGAGCTGTTTTTT.